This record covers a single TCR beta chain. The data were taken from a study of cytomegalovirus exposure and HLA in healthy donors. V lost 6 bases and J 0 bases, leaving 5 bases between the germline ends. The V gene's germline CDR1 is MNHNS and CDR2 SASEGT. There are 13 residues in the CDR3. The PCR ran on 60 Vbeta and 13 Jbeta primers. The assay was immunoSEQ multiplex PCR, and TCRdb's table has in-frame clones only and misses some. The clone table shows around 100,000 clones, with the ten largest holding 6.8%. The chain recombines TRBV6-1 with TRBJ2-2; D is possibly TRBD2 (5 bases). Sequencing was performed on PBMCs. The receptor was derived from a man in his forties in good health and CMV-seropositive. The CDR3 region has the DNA TGTGCCAGCAGGACTACGAACACCGGGGAGCTGTTTTTT. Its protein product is CASRTTNTGELFF.